The clone carrying this T cell receptor (beta chain) was seen repeatedly, ten times or more. The antigen is unknown. The record originates from a study of T-cell memory formation after mild COVID-19. Study context: TCR clustering was largely donor specific. Study conclusions and caveats: Clones that contracted from day 15 to 85 had balanced CD4/CD8; later expanders were CD4+ biased. SARS-CoV-2 specificity of second-wave clones peaking day 37 was unconfirmed.

5'RACE primed from the constant segment yielded TCR alpha and TCR beta cDNA libraries bearing sample barcodes and UMIs. Each CDR3 protein gets one entry after TCRdb re-called the 5' RACE reads with MiXCR. The data contain roughly 260,000 distinct CDR3 sequences, roughly 15% of them singletons. There are 13 residues in the CDR3. Germline V lookup: CDR1 SGHTA, CDR2 FQGTGA. V was shortened by 2 bases and J by 5 bases, with 6 bases between the two germline ends. The rearrangement joins TRBV7-3 to TRBJ2-2, with D perhaps TRBD2 (5 bases). The source of this sequence is a man aged 18-30 years who had mild COVID-19 (a few samples of this study predate the infection). Cell type and time point are not known. Sample: PBMCs or a T cell subset sorted from them (not recorded which). The CDR3 region is CASSLGSTGELFF. In DNA form, the CDR3 reads TGTGCCAGCAGCTTAGGGAGTACCGGGGAGCTGTTTTTT.